This T cell receptor (beta chain) stems from a study of OX40 agonist ivuxolimab in advanced cancers. Study-wide results and limits: It was not determined which antigens were specifically recognized by the peripheral T cells that had undergone clonal expansion. Clonal expansion from baseline to week 6 occurred in both CD4+ and CD8+ T cells. In CD8+ T cells, expanded clones were on average more numerous than in CD4+.

TCRdb's table, derived via immunoSEQ multiplex PCR, lists solely in-frame clones and lacks some. The profile covers approximately 77,000 clones, with around 81% appearing a single time and 1.5% to 2% taken by the ten largest. Sampling of blood occurred at baseline, cycle 4 day 1, and cycle 7 day 1. As to this clone: Its cognate antigen is unknown.

This receptor was identified in an adult with an advanced solid tumor such as melanoma, head and neck, liver or kidney cancer. The sample was CD4+ or CD8+ T cells sorted from blood, taken in a trial of the OX40 agonist ivuxolimab.

In DNA form, the CDR3 reads TGTGCCAGCAGCAGAACTAGCGGGGAGAACAATGAGCAGTTCTTC. It codes for CASSRTSGENNEQFF. The chain uses TRBV11-3 and TRBJ2-1, with 10 positions matching TRBD2. The V gene end was trimmed by 5 bases and the J gene end by 5 bases; junction bases not matched to a gene: 6. The V gene's germline CDR1 is SGHNT and CDR2 YENEEA. The CDR3 length is 15 residues.